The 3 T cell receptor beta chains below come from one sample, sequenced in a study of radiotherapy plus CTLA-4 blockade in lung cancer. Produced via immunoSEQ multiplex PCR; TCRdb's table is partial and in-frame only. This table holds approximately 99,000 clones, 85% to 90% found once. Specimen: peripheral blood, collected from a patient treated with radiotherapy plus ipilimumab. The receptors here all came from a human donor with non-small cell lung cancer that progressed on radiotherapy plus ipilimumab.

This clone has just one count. In DNA form, the CDR3 reads TGTGCCAGCAGTGAAGCCACGTGGGCGGCCAGGAGCTCCTACAATGAGCAGTTCTTC. It specifies CASSEATWAARSSYNEQFF. The rearrangement links TRBV2 to TRBJ2-1; D is unclear. V shed 0 bases and J shed 0 bases, with 18 bases lying between them. The CDR3 loop spans 19 amino acids. Germline CDR1 SNHLY, CDR2 FYNNEI.

CDR3 nucleotide sequence: TGTGCCAGCAGCCAGATGACTAGCGGGACTTCGCATGAGCAGTTCTTC. This codes for CASSQMTSGTSHEQFF. The J gene is TRBJ2-1, the V gene TRBV6-6; 11 nucleotides agree with TRBD2. V shed 6 bases and J 8 bases; nucleotides not matched to a gene: 12. Germline CDR1 is MNHNY and CDR2 is SVGAGI (reference sequence). The CDR3 runs to 16 residues.

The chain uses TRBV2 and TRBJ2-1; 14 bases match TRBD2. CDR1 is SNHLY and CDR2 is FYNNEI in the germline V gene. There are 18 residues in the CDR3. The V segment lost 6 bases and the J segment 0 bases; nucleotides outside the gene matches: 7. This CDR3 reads CASSPGLAGGSSYNEQFF. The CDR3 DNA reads TGTGCCAGCAGCCCAGGACTAGCGGGAGGAAGCTCCTACAATGAGCAGTTCTTC.